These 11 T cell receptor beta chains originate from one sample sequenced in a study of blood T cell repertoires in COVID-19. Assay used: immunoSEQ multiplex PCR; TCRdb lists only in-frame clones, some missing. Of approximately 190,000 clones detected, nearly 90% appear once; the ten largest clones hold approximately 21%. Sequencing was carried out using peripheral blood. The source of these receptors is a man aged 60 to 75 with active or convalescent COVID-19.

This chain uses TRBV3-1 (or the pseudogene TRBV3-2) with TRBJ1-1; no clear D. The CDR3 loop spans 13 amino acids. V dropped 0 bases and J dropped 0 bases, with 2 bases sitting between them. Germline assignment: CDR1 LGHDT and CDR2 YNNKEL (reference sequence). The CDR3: CASSQDLNTEAFF. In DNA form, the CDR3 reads TGTGCCAGCAGCCAAGACTTGAACACTGAAGCTTTCTTT.

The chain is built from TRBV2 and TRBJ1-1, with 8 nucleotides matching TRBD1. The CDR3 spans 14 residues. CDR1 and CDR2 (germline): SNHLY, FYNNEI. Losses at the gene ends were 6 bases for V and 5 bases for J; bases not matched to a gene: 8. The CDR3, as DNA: TGTGCCAGCAGCCAACAGGGGGGCCAGACTGAAGCTTTCTTT. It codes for CASSQQGGQTEAFF. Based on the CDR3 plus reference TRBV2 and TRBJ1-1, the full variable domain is EPEVTQTPSHQVTQMGQEVILRCVPISNHLYFYWYRQILGQKVEFLVSFYNNEISEKSEIFDDQFSVERPDGSNFTLKIRSTKLEDSAMYFCASSQQGGQTEAFFGQGTRLTVV.

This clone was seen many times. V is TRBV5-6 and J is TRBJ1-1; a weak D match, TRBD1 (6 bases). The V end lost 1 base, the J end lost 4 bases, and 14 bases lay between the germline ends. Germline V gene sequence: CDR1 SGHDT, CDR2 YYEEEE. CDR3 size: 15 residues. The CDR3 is CASSLPSGVLTEAFF. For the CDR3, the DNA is TGTGCCAGCAGCTTGCCCTCAGGGGTACTCACTGAAGCTTTCTTT. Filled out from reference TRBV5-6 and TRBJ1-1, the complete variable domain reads DAGVTQSPTHLIKTRGQQVTLRCSPKSGHDTVSWYQQALGQGPQFIFQYYEEEERQRGNFPDRFSGHQFPNYSSELNVNALLLGDSALYLCASSLPSGVLTEAFFGQGTRLTVV.

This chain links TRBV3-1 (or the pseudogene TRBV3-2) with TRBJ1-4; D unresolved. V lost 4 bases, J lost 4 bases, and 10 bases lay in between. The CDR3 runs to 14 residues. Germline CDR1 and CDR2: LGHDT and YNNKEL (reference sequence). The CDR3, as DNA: TGTGCCAGCAGCCCCCCGCTAGTTAATGAAAAACTGTTTTTT. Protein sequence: CASSPPLVNEKLFF.

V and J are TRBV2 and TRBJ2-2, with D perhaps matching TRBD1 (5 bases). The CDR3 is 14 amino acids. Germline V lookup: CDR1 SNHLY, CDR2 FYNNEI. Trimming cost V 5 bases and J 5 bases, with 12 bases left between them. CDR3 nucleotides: TGTGCCAGCAGTCTTCTTAGGGGTACCGGGGAGCTGTTTTTT. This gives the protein CASSLLRGTGELFF. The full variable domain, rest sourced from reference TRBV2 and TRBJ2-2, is EPEVTQTPSHQVTQMGQEVILRCVPISNHLYFYWYRQILGQKVEFLVSFYNNEISEKSEIFDDQFSVERPDGSNFTLKIRSTKLEDSAMYFCASSLLRGTGELFFGEGSRLTVL.

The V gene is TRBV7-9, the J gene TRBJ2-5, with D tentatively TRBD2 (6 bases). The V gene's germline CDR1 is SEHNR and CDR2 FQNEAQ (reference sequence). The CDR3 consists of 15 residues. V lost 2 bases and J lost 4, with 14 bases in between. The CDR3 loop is CASSLRDGEVETQYF. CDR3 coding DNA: TGTGCCAGCAGCTTAAGGGACGGGGAGGTAGAGACCCAGTACTTC. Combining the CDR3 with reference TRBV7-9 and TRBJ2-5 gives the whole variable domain DTGVSQNPRHKITKRGQNVTFRCDPISEHNRLYWYRQTLGQGPEFLTYFQNEAQLEKSRLLSDRFSAERPKGSFSTLEIQRTEQGDSAMYLCASSLRDGEVETQYFGPGTRLLVL.

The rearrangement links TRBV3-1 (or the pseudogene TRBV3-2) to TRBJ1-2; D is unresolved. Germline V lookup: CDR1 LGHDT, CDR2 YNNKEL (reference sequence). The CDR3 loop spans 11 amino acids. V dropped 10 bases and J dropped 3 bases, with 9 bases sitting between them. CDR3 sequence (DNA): TGTGCCACCCAAGACTACTATGGCTACACCTTC. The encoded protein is CATQDYYGYTF.

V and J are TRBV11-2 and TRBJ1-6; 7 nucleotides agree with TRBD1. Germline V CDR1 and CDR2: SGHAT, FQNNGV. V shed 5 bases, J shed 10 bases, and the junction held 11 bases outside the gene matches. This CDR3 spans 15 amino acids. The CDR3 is CASSVDEGAGSPLHF. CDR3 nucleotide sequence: TGTGCCAGCAGCGTTGATGAGGGGGCTGGCTCACCCCTCCACTTT.

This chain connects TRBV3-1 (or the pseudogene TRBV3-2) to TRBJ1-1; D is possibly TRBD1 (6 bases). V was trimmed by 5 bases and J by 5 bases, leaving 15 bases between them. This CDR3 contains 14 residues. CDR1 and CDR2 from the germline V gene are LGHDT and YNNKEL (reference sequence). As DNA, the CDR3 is TGTGCCAGCAGCTGGGGGGGGGCGCCGACTGAAGCTTTCTTT. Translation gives CASSWGGAPTEAFF.

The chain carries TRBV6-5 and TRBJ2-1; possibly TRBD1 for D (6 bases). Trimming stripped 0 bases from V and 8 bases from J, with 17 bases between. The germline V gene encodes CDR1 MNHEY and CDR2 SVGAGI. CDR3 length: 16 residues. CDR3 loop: CASSYSSQGLVYEQFF. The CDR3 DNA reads TGTGCCAGCAGTTACTCGAGTCAGGGGCTCGTCTATGAGCAGTTCTTC.

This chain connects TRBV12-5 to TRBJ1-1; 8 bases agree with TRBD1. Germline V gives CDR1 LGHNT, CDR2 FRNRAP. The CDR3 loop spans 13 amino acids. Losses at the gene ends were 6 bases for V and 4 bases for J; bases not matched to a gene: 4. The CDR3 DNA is TGTGCTAGTGGCTGGACAGGGAGCACTGAAGCTTTCTTT. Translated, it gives CASGWTGSTEAFF.